The 8 T cell receptor beta chains in this list originate from one sample, sequenced in a study of T cells in Graves' hyperthyroidism and ophthalmopathy. There were TCR beta CDR3 regions amplified from RNA transcripts. A set of HTBI primers served as the primers for a first-round RT-PCR of the TCR CDR3. MiXCR was run by TCRdb on the multiplex PCR reads, yielding one entry per CDR3 protein. The table lists about 740,000 distinct CDR3 sequences, around 15% of them singletons. The sample comprised blood. The source is a woman under 30 with Graves' hyperthyroidism.

This chain joins TRBV7-2 and TRBJ2-1; TRBD1 might be the D (6 bases). The V end was cut by 2 bases, the J end by 3 bases, with 14 bases between. The germline gives CDR1 SGHTA, CDR2 FQGNSA. The CDR3 totals 16 residues. The CDR3 DNA reads TGTGCCAGCAGCTTAAAACAGGGCACGGGCTACAATGAGCAGTTCTTC. Translation gives CASSLKQGTGYNEQFF.

At least ten counts were recorded for this clonotype. The V call is TRBV30, the J call TRBJ2-7; 9 bases fit TRBD1. With V trimmed by 1 base and J by 3 bases, 4 bases remained unmatched. The V gene's germline CDR1 is GTSNPN and CDR2 SVGIG (reference sequence). The CDR3 has 14 amino acids. The CDR3, as DNA: TGTGCCTGGAGTGGGGACAGGGTGGTCTACGAGCAGTACTTC. It encodes CAWSGDRVVYEQYF.

On this clonotype itself: Since a much larger clone is just one base distant, this may be a read error. The chain is built from TRBV20-1 and TRBJ2-1, with TRBD2 matching over 13 bases. Trimming cost V 6 bases and J 3 bases; bases outside gene matches: 11. The CDR3 has 17 amino acids. CDR1 and CDR2 from the germline V gene are DFQATT and SNEGSKA (reference sequence). The CDR3 reads CSAFSSGLAGDYNEQFF. As DNA, the CDR3 is TGCAGTGCCTTTTCCTCAGGACTAGCGGGGGACTACAATGAGCAGTTCTTC.

This clonotype was seen at least ten times. The chain is built from TRBV30 and TRBJ1-1, with 9 positions matching TRBD1. With 4 bases clipped from V and 3 bases from J, the junction kept 3 bases outside the gene matches. This CDR3 region has 13 residues. Germline assignment: CDR1 GTSNPN and CDR2 SVGIG (reference sequence). CDR3 in DNA: TGTGCCTGGAATGGGACAGGGTACACTGAAGCTTTCTTT. Amino acid sequence: CAWNGTGYTEAFF.

Ten or more counts support this clonotype. The chain has TRBV7-2 and TRBJ2-3; tentative D call: TRBD2 (6 bases). V dropped 2 bases and J dropped 1 base, with 13 bases sitting between them. Germline V gene lookup returns CDR1 SGHTA and CDR2 FQGNSA. The CDR3 totals 16 residues. This chain's CDR3 is CASSLYGSVGTDTQYF. The CDR3 region has the DNA TGTGCCAGCAGCTTATACGGGAGTGTCGGCACAGATACGCAGTATTTT.

The chain uses TRBV6-2 or TRBV6-3 and TRBJ2-3; no clear D gene. The V end lost 0 bases, the J end lost 1 base, and 17 bases lay between the germline ends. CDR1 and CDR2 (germline): MNHEY, SVGEGT. This CDR3 has 18 amino acids. In nucleotides, the CDR3 is TGTGCCAGCAGTTACTCGTTGACTTCCGTCCTCGGCACAGATACGCAGTATTTT. The encoded protein is CASSYSLTSVLGTDTQYF.

CDR3 sequence (DNA): TGTGCTAGTGGTTTCGGCGAGCAGTACTTC. It codes for CASGFGEQYF. The chain joins TRBV12-5 to TRBJ2-7; D is unclear. The V and J ends lost 3 bases and 6 bases respectively, with 3 bases between them. The length of the CDR3 is 10 residues. Germline V gene sequence: CDR1 LGHNT, CDR2 FRNRAP.

This chain joins TRBV5-6 and TRBJ2-2; D is possibly TRBD1 (5 bases). V was cut by 1 base and J by 0 bases, with 22 bases left in between. The CDR3 has 20 amino acids. Germline assignment: CDR1 SGHDT and CDR2 YYEEEE. CDR3 loop: CASSLQGHASLRANTGELFF. As DNA, the CDR3 is TGTGCCAGCAGCTTGCAGGGTCACGCTTCCCTCCGCGCGAACACCGGGGAGCTGTTTTTT.